Below are 26 T cell receptor beta chains sequenced from a single sample in a study of blood T cell repertoires in COVID-19. Sequenced by immunoSEQ multiplex PCR; TCRdb stores in-frame clones only, minus some. The repertoire has approximately 100,000 clones, 82% of them found once; the top ten carry roughly a tenth. The material sequenced was peripheral blood. The receptor source for this set is a man between 65 and 85 years old with active or convalescent COVID-19.

The V call is TRBV5-1, the J call TRBJ2-5, with TRBD2 matching over 11 bases. After removal of 0 bases from V and 2 bases from J, the junction contained 6 bases not matched to a gene. Germline assignment: CDR1 SGHRS and CDR2 YFSETQ. The CDR3 contains 17 residues. The CDR3 region is CASSLGLAGGLQETQYF. In DNA, the CDR3 is TGCGCCAGCAGCTTGGGTCTAGCGGGGGGCCTACAAGAGACCCAGTACTTC.

The V call is TRBV5-4, the J call TRBJ1-5; D might be TRBD1 (5 bases). Germline loops: CDR1 SGHNT, CDR2 YYREEE (reference sequence). V was trimmed by 7 bases and J by 5 bases, leaving 16 bases between them. This CDR3 has 14 residues. The CDR3 loop reads CASSLGGGDQPQHF. CDR3 coding DNA: TGTGCCAGCTCCCTGGGGGGAGGGGATCAGCCCCAGCATTTT.

The chain carries TRBV6-5 and TRBJ2-2; maybe TRBD2 (7 bases). The V gene lost 2 bases and the J gene lost 7 bases, with 14 bases spanning the gap. The CDR3 spans 15 residues. Germline V lookup: CDR1 MNHEY, CDR2 SVGAGI. The chain's CDR3 is CASSYPGGLGGELFF. The CDR3 nucleotides are TGTGCCAGCAGTTACCCGGGGGGCCTGGGCGGGGAGCTGTTTTTT.

The rearrangement uses TRBV5-1 and TRBJ1-2, with 9 bases fitting TRBD1. This CDR3 is built from 14 residues. After removal of 2 bases from V and 4 bases from J, the junction contained 3 bases not matched to a gene. Per germline, CDR1 SGHRS and CDR2 YFSETQ. The chain's CDR3 is CASSFTGGSYGYTF. In DNA form, the CDR3 reads TGCGCCAGCAGCTTCACAGGGGGCAGCTATGGCTACACCTTC.

V gene TRBV2 combines with J gene TRBJ2-7; 7 nucleotides align to TRBD1. This CDR3 spans 15 amino acids. Losses at the gene ends were 6 bases for V and 3 bases for J; bases not matched to a gene: 11. The germline V gene encodes CDR1 SNHLY and CDR2 FYNNEI. The CDR3 nucleotides read TGTGCCAGCAGCGGAACAGGGGTAAGAGGCTACGAGCAGTACTTC. This encodes CASSGTGVRGYEQYF.

This chain uses TRBV2 with TRBJ1-2; 8 bases agree with TRBD1. This CDR3 has 14 residues. Germline CDR1 SNHLY, CDR2 FYNNEI. V lost 5 bases to trimming and J lost 6 bases; unmatched junction nucleotides: 8. The CDR3 reads CASSFHRGAHGYTF. The CDR3 coding sequence is TGTGCCAGCAGTTTTCACAGGGGGGCCCATGGCTACACCTTC.

The CDR3: CASSVGAGTGYEQYF. CDR3 DNA sequence: TGTGCCAGCAGCGTAGGGGCCGGGACAGGCTACGAGCAGTACTTC. The J gene is TRBJ2-7, the V gene TRBV9; TRBD1 matches 8 bases. Germline CDR1 is SGDLS and CDR2 is YYNGEE. This CDR3 is built from 15 residues. V gave up 0 bases and J gave up 3 bases; unmatched junction bases: 5.

The J gene is TRBJ2-1, the V gene TRBV6-4, with 10 bases fitting TRBD2. V shed 6 bases and J 1 base; nucleotides not matched to a gene: 3. The germline V gene encodes CDR1 MRHNA and CDR2 SNTAGT. This CDR3 spans 15 amino acids. CDR3 coding DNA: TGTGCCAGCAGCCCGACTAGCGGGTCCTACAATGAGCAGTTCTTC. Its translation is CASSPTSGSYNEQFF.

The V gene is TRBV14, the J gene TRBJ2-1; a weak D match, TRBD2 (5 bases). The ends were cut back, 1 base at V and 10 bases at J, with 8 bases in the middle. The V gene's germline CDR1 is SGHDN and CDR2 FVKESK. The CDR3 covers 12 residues. The CDR3 is CASSQGTGEQFF. In DNA, the CDR3 is TGTGCCAGCAGCCAAGGTACGGGAGAGCAGTTCTTC.

This chain joins TRBV6-5 and TRBJ1-6; 7 bases map to TRBD1. The CDR3 contains 14 residues. In germline, CDR1 is MNHEY, CDR2 SVGAGI. V lost 5 bases to trimming and J lost 9 bases; unmatched junction nucleotides: 7. The CDR3 DNA reads as TGTGCCAGCAGTCAGACAGGGCTTAGTTCACCCCTCCACTTT. It encodes CASSQTGLSSPLHF.

This chain uses TRBV2 with TRBJ2-7; 10 nucleotides line up with TRBD2. CDR3 length equals 15 residues. V shed 4 bases, J shed 0 bases, and the junction held 3 bases outside the gene matches. Looked up from germline, CDR1 is SNHLY and CDR2 is FYNNEI. The DNA for the CDR3 is TGTGCCAGCAGTGCTTCTAGCGGGGGCTCCTACGAGCAGTACTTC. Its translation: CASSASSGGSYEQYF.

Concerning this clone: The junction does not match germline at one end; this may be a read error. The identical CDR3 is also encoded by other nucleotide sequences in the sample. The J gene is TRBJ1-2, the V gene TRBV3-1 (or the pseudogene TRBV3-2), with 8 bases matching TRBD1. This CDR3 comprises 15 residues. Germline loops: CDR1 LGHDT, CDR2 YNNKEL (reference sequence). The chain's CDR3 is CASSLDRGAAYGYTF. The DNA of the CDR3 is TGTGCCAGTAGCCTCGACAGGGGAGCAGCCTATGGCTACACCTTC.

The gene calls are TRBV3-1 (or the pseudogene TRBV3-2) and TRBJ2-7; no clear D gene. The germline V gene has CDR1 LGHDT and CDR2 YNNKEL (reference sequence). There are 15 residues in the CDR3. V was clipped by 2 bases and J by 0 bases, with 11 bases between them. CDR3 bases: TGTGCCAGCAGCCAATGTAGGCGACACTCCTACGAGCAGTACTTC. It yields the protein CASSQCRRHSYEQYF.

The chain carries TRBV7-9 and TRBJ1-3, with D hard to call. CDR1 is SEHNR and CDR2 is FQNEAQ in the germline V gene (reference sequence). Trimming shortened V by 4 bases and J by 0 bases, and 7 bases separated the two germline ends. The CDR3 has 14 amino acids. CDR3 loop: CASSSPDSGNTIYF. In DNA form, the CDR3 reads TGTGCCAGCAGCTCCCCAGACTCTGGAAACACCATATATTTT.

The chain joins TRBV11-2 to TRBJ2-6; D not certain. The CDR3 has 15 residues. V was trimmed by 4 bases and J by 2 bases, leaving 9 bases between them. CDR1 SGHAT and CDR2 FQNNGV come from the germline V gene. The CDR3 here is CASSSRVTGANVLTF. In DNA, the CDR3 is TGTGCCAGCAGCTCCCGGGTAACTGGGGCCAACGTCCTGACTTTC.

The chain couples TRBV28 to TRBJ1-1; 7 bases are a match to TRBD1. The CDR3 spans 14 residues. Germline trimming cut 6 bases from V and 8 bases from J; bases unmatched to any gene: 12. The germline CDR1 and CDR2 sequences are MDHEN and SYDVKM. The DNA for the CDR3 is TGTGCCAGCAGACCCGACAGGGAAAATTCCGAAGCTTTCTTT. Its translation is CASRPDRENSEAFF.

The chain links TRBV6-6 to TRBJ2-7; the D is unclear. Germline CDR1 MNHNY, CDR2 SVGAGI (reference sequence). This CDR3 spans 13 amino acids. Trimming shortened V by 1 base and J by 5 bases, and 9 bases separated the two germline ends. For the CDR3, the DNA is TGTGCCAGCAGTTACTTCATTGGAGACGAGCAGTACTTC. It specifies CASSYFIGDEQYF.

The count of this clone is one. V and J are TRBV4-3 and TRBJ1-1, with D possibly matching TRBD1 (6 bases). Trimming removed 3 bases from V and 4 bases from J, with 18 bases in between. CDR3 length: 16 amino acids. CDR1 is LGHNA and CDR2 is YSLEER in the germline V gene. The CDR3 sequence is CASSQDRGGGGTEAFF. The CDR3 DNA follows: TGCGCCAGCAGCCAGGACCGGGGGGGAGGGGGCACTGAAGCTTTCTTT.

This rearrangement joins TRBV5-4 to TRBJ2-3, with TRBD1 as a possible D gene (6 bases). Per germline, CDR1 SGHNT and CDR2 YYREEE (reference sequence). This CDR3 has 16 amino acids. Trimming shortened V by 0 bases and J by 0 bases, and 11 bases separated the two germline ends. The CDR3 spells CASSLAGVRSTDTQYF. Written as DNA, the CDR3 is TGTGCCAGCAGCTTGGCAGGGGTCCGCAGCACAGATACGCAGTATTTT. The full variable domain, its missing parts supplied by reference TRBV5-4 and TRBJ2-3, is ETGVTQSPTHLIKTRGQQVTLRCSSQSGHNTVSWYQQALGQGPQFIFQYYREEENGRGNFPPRFSGLQFPNYSSELNVNALELDDSALYLCASSLAGVRSTDTQYFGPGTRLTVL.

The chain recombines TRBV5-1 with TRBJ2-7; 8 bases fit TRBD1. V lost 6 bases and J lost 0; bases outside the gene matches: 8. The CDR3 is made up of 15 amino acids. Per germline, CDR1 SGHRS and CDR2 YFSETQ. The CDR3 DNA follows: TGCGCCAGCAACCCCGTCGGGACAGGCTCCTACGAGCAGTACTTC. Translating it yields CASNPVGTGSYEQYF.

The chain recombines TRBV7-2 with TRBJ2-2, with 7 nucleotides matching TRBD2. The CDR3 has 14 amino acids. V trimming: 5 bases; J trimming: 8 bases; junction bases outside the gene matches: 8. CDR1 is SGHTA, CDR2 FQGNSA, per germline. CDR3 DNA: TGTGCCAGCAGCCCCAGACTAGCTTCGGGGGAGCTGTTTTTT. This gives the protein CASSPRLASGELFF.

This clone was observed a single time. J is TRBJ1-1 and V is TRBV6-5, with D perhaps matching TRBD1 (5 bases). Trimming removed 5 bases from V and 4 bases from J, with 17 bases in between. The CDR3 sequence is 15 residues long. Germline V gene sequence: CDR1 MNHEY, CDR2 SVGAGI. CDR3 protein: CASSTGWAGGTEAFF. The CDR3 DNA is TGTGCCAGCAGTACCGGATGGGCCGGGGGCACTGAAGCTTTCTTT.

V gene TRBV19 combines with J gene TRBJ1-1; TRBD1 is a possible D gene (6 bases). This CDR3 comprises 17 residues. Trimming left V 1 base short and J 0 bases short, with 15 bases between. The germline CDR1 and CDR2 sequences are LNHDA and SQIVND (reference sequence). In DNA, the CDR3 is TGTGCCAGTAGTATAGGCAGGGGTAGAATGATGAACACTGAAGCTTTCTTT. It specifies CASSIGRGRMMNTEAFF.

V gene TRBV27 combines with J gene TRBJ1-1; 8 nucleotides line up with TRBD1. The CDR3 loop spans 15 amino acids. Losses at the gene ends were 1 base for V and 9 bases for J; bases not matched to a gene: 10. The germline gives CDR1 MNHEY, CDR2 SMNVEV (reference sequence). The CDR3 spells CASSLLGRGLRKAFF. CDR3 coding DNA: TGTGCCAGCAGTTTATTGGGCAGGGGGCTTAGGAAAGCTTTCTTT.

CDR3 bases: TGCGCCAGCAGCTTGGGACAGGGCATGAACACTGAAGCTTTCTTT. It encodes CASSLGQGMNTEAFF. The chain combines TRBV5-1 with TRBJ1-1; 7 bases match TRBD1. This CDR3 is built from 15 residues. Germline assignment: CDR1 SGHRS and CDR2 YFSETQ. The V and J ends lost 0 bases and 0 bases, in that order; junction bases with no gene match: 2.

This sequence joins TRBV19 and TRBJ1-5, with TRBD1 matching 8 bases. Germline V gene lookup returns CDR1 LNHDA and CDR2 SQIVND (reference sequence). The CDR3 runs to 17 residues. The junction had 7 bases not matched to a gene; V was cut back by 2 bases and J by 1 base. The chain's CDR3 is CASSIKGQGSSNQPQHF. CDR3 in DNA: TGTGCCAGTAGTATAAAAGGACAGGGTTCAAGCAATCAGCCCCAGCATTTT.